This paragraph covers one T cell receptor beta chain sequence. Clones were read by immunoSEQ multiplex PCR, and TCRdb kept only the in-frame ones, dropping some. The sample yields roughly 67,000 clones, over 85% seen once. This specimen belongs to a study of blood T cell repertoires in COVID-19. About the research overall: Spain, Italy and the United States supplied samples that represented acute and convalescent COVID-19. PBMCs, B-cell-depleted T cells, or T cells were the source of the cDNA or gDNA that made up the material.

This CDR3 region has 15 residues. The V segment lost 1 base and the J segment 5 bases; nucleotides outside the gene matches: 3. Germline assignment: CDR1 SGHVS and CDR2 FNYEAQ. Sequenced input: peripheral blood. The TCR originated in a man in his 70s with active COVID-19. V is TRBV7-6 and J is TRBJ1-5; TRBD1 matches 9 bases. In nucleotides, the CDR3 is TGTGCCAGCAGCTTAGGGGGACAGGGTTATCAGCCCCAGCATTTT. Residues: CASSLGGQGYQPQHF.